This TCR beta chain was obtained from a study of blood T cell repertoires in COVID-19. The V and J ends lost 5 bases and 2 bases, in that order; junction bases with no gene match: 9. Germline loops: CDR1 SGHDN, CDR2 FVKESK. The CDR3 consists of 16 residues. Profiling relied on immunoSEQ multiplex PCR, and the TCRdb table lists in-frame clones only, not all of them. The profile covers approximately 46,000 clones, with around 90% appearing a single time and about 2.6% taken by the ten largest. V is TRBV14 and J is TRBJ1-1; TRBD1 agrees at 9 bases. The sequenced sample was peripheral blood. This receptor was obtained from a man aged 50 to 59 with active COVID-19. The CDR3 here is CASSTGQGLSNTEAFF. The CDR3 bases are TGTGCCAGCAGCACGGGACAGGGACTCAGTAACACTGAAGCTTTCTTT. Together with reference TRBV14 and TRBJ1-1, the CDR3 gives the full variable domain: EAGVTQFPSHSVIEKGQTVTLRCDPISGHDNLYWYRRVMGKEIKFLLHFVKESKQDESGMPNNRFLAERTGGTYSTLKVQPAELEDSGVYFCASSTGQGLSNTEAFFGQGTRLTVV.